This T cell receptor beta chain was observed in a study of shared clonotypes between healthy human individuals. At the level of the study: For every donor, three CD4 naive, three CD4 memory, two CD8 naive and one CD8 memory plates were used.

The CDR3 has 15 amino acids. CDR1 and CDR2 from the germline V gene are SEHNR and FQNEAQ (reference sequence). J lost 3 bases, V lost 5 bases, and 5 bases had no gene match. The assay used deep level. Each cell subset's genomic DNA was divided evenly among several immunoSEQ plates. Method: immunoSEQ multiplex PCR; TCRdb's copy keeps in-frame clones and lacks some. This sample carries 1.5 million to 2.5 million clones, roughly 95% of them seen once, and the ten largest clones take roughly 1.2%. Only CD45RO-negative cells positively selected for CCR7 counted as naive CD8 cells, so terminally differentiated effector memory CD45RA+ cells were excluded.

The source of this sequence is a man between 18 and 29 years old in good health. The sequencing input was naive CD8+ T cells sorted from blood. The V gene is TRBV7-9, the J gene TRBJ2-7, with 12 bases fitting TRBD2. The CDR3 DNA reads as TGTGCCAGCAGCATAACGGGACTAGCGGGCTACGAGCAGTACTTC. This encodes CASSITGLAGYEQYF.